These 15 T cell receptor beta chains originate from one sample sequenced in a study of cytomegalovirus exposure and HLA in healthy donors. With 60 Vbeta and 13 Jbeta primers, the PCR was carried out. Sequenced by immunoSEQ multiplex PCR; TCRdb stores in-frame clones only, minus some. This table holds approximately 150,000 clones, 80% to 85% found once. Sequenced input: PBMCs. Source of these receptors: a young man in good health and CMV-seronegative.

CDR3 coding DNA: TGTGCCAGCAGCCAAGAGAATCGGGATTACACCGGGGAGCTGTTTTTT. The encoded protein is CASSQENRDYTGELFF. The rearrangement uses TRBV4-2 and TRBJ2-2, with D perhaps matching TRBD2 (5 bases). Germline V lookup: CDR1 LGHNA, CDR2 YNFKEQ. This CDR3 has 16 residues. V shed 0 bases and J shed 3 bases, with 11 bases lying between them.

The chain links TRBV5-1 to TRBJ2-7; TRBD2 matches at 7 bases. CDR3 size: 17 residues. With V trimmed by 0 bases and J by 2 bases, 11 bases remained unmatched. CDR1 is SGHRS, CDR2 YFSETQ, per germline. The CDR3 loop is CASSLGSSGNPPYEQYF. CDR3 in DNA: TGCGCCAGCAGCTTGGGGTCTAGCGGAAACCCCCCCTACGAGCAGTACTTC.

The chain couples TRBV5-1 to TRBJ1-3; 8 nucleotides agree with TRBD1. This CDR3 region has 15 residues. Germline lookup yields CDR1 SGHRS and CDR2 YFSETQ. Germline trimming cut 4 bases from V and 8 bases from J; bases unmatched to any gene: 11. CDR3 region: CASSERQGPGHTIYF. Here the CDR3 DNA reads TGCGCCAGCAGCGAACGACAGGGGCCTGGGCACACCATATATTTT.

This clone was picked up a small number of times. In nucleotides, the CDR3 is TGTGCCAGCAGCAAGTGGACAGGGGGGACCGGGGAGCTGTTTTTT. Translating it yields CASSKWTGGTGELFF. This chain connects TRBV9 to TRBJ2-2; 10 bases are shared with TRBD1. Germline loops: CDR1 SGDLS, CDR2 YYNGEE. CDR3 length: 15 amino acids. V was pared by 4 bases and J by 5 bases, with 5 bases of the junction left unmatched. The full variable domain, its missing parts supplied by reference TRBV9 and TRBJ2-2, is DSGVTQTPKHLITATGQRVTLRCSPRSGDLSVYWYQQSLDQGLQFLIQYYNGEERAKGNILERFSAQQFPDLHSELNLSSLELGDSALYFCASSKWTGGTGELFFGEGSRLTVL.

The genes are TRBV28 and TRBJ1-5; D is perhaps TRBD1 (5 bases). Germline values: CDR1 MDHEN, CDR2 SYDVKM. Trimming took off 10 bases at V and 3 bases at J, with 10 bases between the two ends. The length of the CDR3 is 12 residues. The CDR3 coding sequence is TGTGCCATGGGGACTCTCAATCAGCCCCAGCATTTT. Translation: CAMGTLNQPQHF.

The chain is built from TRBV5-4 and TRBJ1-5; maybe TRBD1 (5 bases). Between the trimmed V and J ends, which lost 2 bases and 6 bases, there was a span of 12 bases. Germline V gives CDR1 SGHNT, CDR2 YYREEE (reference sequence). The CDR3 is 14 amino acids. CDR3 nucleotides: TGTGCCAGCAGCTTTTGGGGCGGCGGTCAGCCCCAGCATTTT. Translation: CASSFWGGGQPQHF.

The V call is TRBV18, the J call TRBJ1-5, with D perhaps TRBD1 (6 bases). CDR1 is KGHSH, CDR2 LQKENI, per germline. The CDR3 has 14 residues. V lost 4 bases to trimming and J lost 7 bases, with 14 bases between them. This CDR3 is CASSRDRLGQPQHF. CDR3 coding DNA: TGTGCCAGCTCACGAGACAGGTTGGGGCAGCCCCAGCATTTT.

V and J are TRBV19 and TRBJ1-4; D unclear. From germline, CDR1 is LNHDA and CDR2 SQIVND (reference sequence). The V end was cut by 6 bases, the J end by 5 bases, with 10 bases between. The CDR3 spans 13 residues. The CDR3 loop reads CASSVTGNEKLFF. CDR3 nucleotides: TGTGCCAGTAGCGTGACCGGGAATGAAAAACTGTTTTTT.

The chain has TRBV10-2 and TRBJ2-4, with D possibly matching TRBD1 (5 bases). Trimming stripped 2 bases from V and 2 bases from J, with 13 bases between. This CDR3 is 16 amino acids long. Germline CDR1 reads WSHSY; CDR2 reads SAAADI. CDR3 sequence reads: CASSEAQGSPKNIQYF. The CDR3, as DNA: TGCGCCAGCAGTGAGGCTCAGGGATCCCCCAAAAACATTCAGTACTTC.

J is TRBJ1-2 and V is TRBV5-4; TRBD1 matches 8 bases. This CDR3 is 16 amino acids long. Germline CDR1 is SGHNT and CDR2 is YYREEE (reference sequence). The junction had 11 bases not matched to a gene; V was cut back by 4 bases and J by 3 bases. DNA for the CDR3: TGTGCCAGCAGCCCCTTATACCAGACAGGGGACTATGGCTACACCTTC. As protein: CASSPLYQTGDYGYTF.

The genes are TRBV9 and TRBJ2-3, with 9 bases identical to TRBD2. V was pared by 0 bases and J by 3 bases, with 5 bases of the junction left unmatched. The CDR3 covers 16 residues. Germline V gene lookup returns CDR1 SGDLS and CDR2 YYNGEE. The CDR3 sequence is CASSVGLAELTDTQYF. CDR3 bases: TGTGCCAGCAGCGTAGGACTAGCGGAGTTAACAGATACGCAGTATTTT. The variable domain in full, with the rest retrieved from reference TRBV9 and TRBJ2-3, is DSGVTQTPKHLITATGQRVTLRCSPRSGDLSVYWYQQSLDQGLQFLIQYYNGEERAKGNILERFSAQQFPDLHSELNLSSLELGDSALYFCASSVGLAELTDTQYFGPGTRLTVL.

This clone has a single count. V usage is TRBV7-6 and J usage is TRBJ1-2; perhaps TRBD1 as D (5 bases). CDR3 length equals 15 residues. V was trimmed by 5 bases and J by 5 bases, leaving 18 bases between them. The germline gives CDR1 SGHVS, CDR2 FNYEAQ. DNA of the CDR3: TGTGCCAGCAGCCCGGGACTAGGAGGATTTTATGGCTACACCTTC. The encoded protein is CASSPGLGGFYGYTF.

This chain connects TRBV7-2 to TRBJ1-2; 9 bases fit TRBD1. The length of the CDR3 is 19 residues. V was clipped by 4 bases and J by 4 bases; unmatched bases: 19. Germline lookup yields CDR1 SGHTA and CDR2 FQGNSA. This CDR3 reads CASSSPPGQGSSRSYGYTF. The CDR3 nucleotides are TGTGCCAGCAGCTCCCCCCCGGGACAGGGATCCTCGCGGAGCTATGGCTACACCTTC. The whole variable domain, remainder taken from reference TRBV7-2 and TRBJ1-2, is GAGVSQSPSNKVTEKGKDVELRCDPISGHTALYWYRQSLGQGLEFLIYFQGNSAPDKSGLPSDRFSAERTGGSVSTLTIQRTQQEDSAVYLCASSSPPGQGSSRSYGYTFGSGTRLTVV.

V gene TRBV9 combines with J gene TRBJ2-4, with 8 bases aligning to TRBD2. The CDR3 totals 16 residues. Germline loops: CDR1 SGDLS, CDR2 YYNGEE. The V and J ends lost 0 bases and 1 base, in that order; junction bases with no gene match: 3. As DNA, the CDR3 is TGTGCCAGCAGCGTAGCGCCTAGCGGGGCCAAAAACATTCAGTACTTC. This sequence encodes CASSVAPSGAKNIQYF. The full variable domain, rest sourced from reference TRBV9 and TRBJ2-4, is DSGVTQTPKHLITATGQRVTLRCSPRSGDLSVYWYQQSLDQGLQFLIQYYNGEERAKGNILERFSAQQFPDLHSELNLSSLELGDSALYFCASSVAPSGAKNIQYFGAGTRLSVL.

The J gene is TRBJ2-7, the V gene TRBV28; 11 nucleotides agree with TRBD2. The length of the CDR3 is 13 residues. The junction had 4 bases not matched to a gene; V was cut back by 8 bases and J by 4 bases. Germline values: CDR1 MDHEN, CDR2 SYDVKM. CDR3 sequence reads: CASVAGGRYEQYF. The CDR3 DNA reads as TGTGCCAGCGTAGCGGGGGGGCGTTACGAGCAGTACTTC.